This T cell receptor beta chain is drawn from a study of shared clonotypes between healthy human individuals (dated by TCRdb to about 2020). In terms of the full investigation: A couple of women and three men aged 18 to 49 years were included in the cohort. For each donor, CD4 naive and CD4 memory were each given three plates, CD8 naive was given two plates, and CD8 memory was given one plate. To estimate repertoire size and how much clonotypes are shared between individuals, the study performed deep sequencing of blood TCR repertoires from 4 to 6 healthy adults. To increase sequencing depth and limit assay-specific biases, different laboratories used diverse techniques to prepare libraries and sequence TCR repertoires. Between about 0.94 and 8.9 billion PBMCs per donor were obtained by leukapheresis. Broad study findings and their caveats: Pairwise subsampling indicated that sequencing depth was expected to affect the degree of clonotype sharing among donors. Rarefaction of sorted-subset datasets indicated incomplete sequencing despite the large sequencing depth. Compared with non-shared clonotypes, the clonotypes found in all four sorted-subset donors had higher generation probabilities. Roughly 5% of naive CD4, 3.5% of naive CD8, around 2.3% of memory CD4, and less than 0.45% of memory CD8 clonotypes were shared across four donors. Only blood was sampled, and tissue TCR repertoires likely differ from those in blood. Estimated clonotype richness was generally larger for naive than for memory subsets. The small number of donors limited the genetic and exposure-history diversity represented.

V is pared back by 6 bases and J by 2 bases, with 11 bases lying between the germline termini. CDR1 is given as MNHNY and CDR2 as SVGAGI, both from the germline V gene (reference sequence). From the cysteine up to the phenylalanine, the CDR3 has a length of 13 residues. Of all the DNA, just the CDR3 is kept, 39 bases in frame from base 1. Notes on this clone: Its antigen is not yet known. No qualities accompany the bases; no much larger clone lies one base away.

TCR CDR3 regions were amplified from genomic DNA by multiplex PCR using the deep immunoSEQ assay. Extracted genomic DNA from each cell subset was spread evenly across all wells of several immunoSEQ 96-well plates, with each plate serving as a replicate. For sorted subsets, each replicate PCR was loaded with 150 to 250 ng genomic DNA, equivalent to 30,000 or so T cell genomes. Purified libraries were measured with a Qubit 3.0 fluorometer, size-checked on a Bioanalyzer 2100, and measured again with the KAPA Library Quantification kit. A separate single-read 150-cycle Illumina NextSeq 550 flow cell was used to sequence each immunoSEQ 96-well plate. The original pipeline was this. Because only junctional sequences without quality scores were contained in the immunoSEQ output, filtering matching that applied to full-length reads could not be performed. To assign V/J genes and CDR3, sequences were annotated against IMGT germline references using PyIR, a Python wrapper for IgBLAST v1.9. Any read was removed if the V/J assignment was weak (E-value above 1e-6), the CDR3 was missing, or the read contained stop codons, out-of-frame junctions, or ambiguous translated residues. V3J clonotypes were defined as sequences sharing an identical inferred V gene, J gene, and CDR3 amino acid sequence. The percentage overlap between two repertoires was calculated by dividing the number of shared unique clonotypes by the size of the smaller repertoire. Three approaches were used to assess repertoire richness: RTK rarefaction, the Chao1 estimator, and Recon v2.1 estimates of unobserved clonotypes. For all TCRbeta clonotypes obtained by the gDNA method from a few donors, generation probabilities were computed with OLGA. TCRdb retrieved this table from immuneACCESS and kept in-frame rearrangements only. Not all clones are present; in checked studies, unresolved V genes account for under half, and no reason is known for the remainder. V and J calls and clone size come straight from that table; D and trimming were deduced from the DNA. Across this sample there are roughly 650,000 clones, with about 96% seen only once. 0.11% of the sample is in the top ten clones.

CD8 naive samples were obtained by positive selection for CCR7 among CD45RO-negative cells, yielding a CD45RA+CCR7+ population from which TemRA cells were excluded. The donors were healthy, HIV-negative adults who had no recently reported acute infections or vaccinations. Every donor was a Caucasian adult living in Nashville, Tennessee, USA. Blood was obtained by leukapheresis, after which PBMCs were separated by Ficoll-Histopaque density gradient centrifugation and cryopreserved in liquid nitrogen vapor phase. Purity and quantity of every magnetically sorted T cell population were checked by analytical flow cytometry. Each sorted fraction had its genomic DNA isolated and then quantified by UV absorbance on a Nanodrop 2000c.

The source is a woman aged 25 to 39 in good health. Specimen: naive CD8+ T cells sorted from blood. The cell subset or site label for this specimen denotes: CD45RA+CCR7+. The chain couples TRBV6-6 to TRBJ2-7, with TRBD2 as a weak D call on 6 bases. This receptor carries the CDR3 CASSFSGTYEQYF. The DNA sequence is TGTGCCAGCAGCTTTAGCGGCACCTACGAGCAGTACTTC.